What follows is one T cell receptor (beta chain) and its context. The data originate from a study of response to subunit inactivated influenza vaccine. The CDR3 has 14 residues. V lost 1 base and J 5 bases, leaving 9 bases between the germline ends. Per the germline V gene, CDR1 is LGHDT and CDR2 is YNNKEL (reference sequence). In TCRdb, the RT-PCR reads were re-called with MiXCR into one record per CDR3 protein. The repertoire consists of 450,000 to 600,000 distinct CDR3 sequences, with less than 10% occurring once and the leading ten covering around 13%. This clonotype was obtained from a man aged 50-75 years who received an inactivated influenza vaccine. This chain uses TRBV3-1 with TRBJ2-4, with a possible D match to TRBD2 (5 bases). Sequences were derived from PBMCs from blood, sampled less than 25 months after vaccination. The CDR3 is CASSQGGGQNIQYF. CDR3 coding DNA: TGTGCCAGCAGCCAAGGCGGCGGGCAAAACATTCAGTACTTC. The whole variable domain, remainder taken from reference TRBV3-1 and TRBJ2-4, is DTAVSQTPKYLVTQMGNDKSIKCEQNLGHDTMYWYKQDSKKFLKIMFSYNNKELIINETVPNRFSPKSPDKAHLNLHINSLELGDSAVYFCASSQGGGQNIQYFGAGTRLSVL.